This TCR beta chain was identified during a study of blood T cell repertoires in COVID-19. Study-wide background: Sample material is recorded as cDNA or gDNA derived from T cells, B-cell-depleted T cells, or PBMCs.

As processed by the authors: Amplifying reference gene primers gave estimates of nucleated cell counts. Sequencing was performed with immunoSEQ multiplex PCR; in TCRdb, only in-frame clones are kept and a portion is missing. V, J and clone size derive from that table, while D and trimming were established from the DNA sequence. The repertoire holds 95,000 to 150,000 clones, with about 90% as singletons. V was shortened by 2 bases and J by 7 bases, with 12 bases between the two germline ends. Germline CDR1 and CDR2: GTSNPN and SVGIG (reference sequence). This CDR3 has 13 amino acids. This receptor was obtained from a woman in her sixties or seventies with acute or convalescent COVID-19. Input material: peripheral blood. This chain links TRBV30 with TRBJ1-5; perhaps TRBD1 as D (5 bases). The CDR3 loop reads CAWSPGAEQPQHF. The CDR3, as DNA: TGTGCCTGGAGTCCTGGGGCCGAACAGCCCCAGCATTTT.